The 5 T cell receptor beta chains below all came from one sample that was sequenced in a study of identical twins. Each CDR3 protein is one row after TCRdb ran MiXCR on the 5' RACE reads. The profile shows 690,000 or so distinct CDR3 sequences, around 6% of them singletons. Sequenced: naive T cells sorted from blood. All receptors come from a man in his late teens or twenties in good health.

A few counts support this clonotype. V and J are TRBV3-1 and TRBJ1-5, with D possibly TRBD1 on 5 matching bases. Germline CDR1 and CDR2: LGHDT and YNNKEL (reference sequence). Trimming removed 0 bases at V and 7 bases at J, with 10 bases between. The CDR3 is 14 amino acids. The CDR3 nucleotides are TGTGCCAGCAGCCAAGATTCAGGGTGGCAGCCCCAGCATTTT. Amino acids: CASSQDSGWQPQHF.

This clonotype was seen repeatedly, ten times or more. The DNA for the CDR3 is TGTGCCAGCAGTTTAAGGTATAGTGAGCAGTACGTC. Its protein is CASSLRYSEQYV. The V and J genes are TRBV12-3 or TRBV12-4 and TRBJ2-7; D is unresolved. This CDR3 has 12 amino acids. V dropped 2 bases and J dropped 7 bases, with 9 bases sitting between them.

This clonotype was recorded a few times. This chain connects TRBV10-3 to TRBJ2-6; 9 nucleotides align to TRBD1. Germline-derived CDR1 and CDR2 are ENHRY and SYGVKD. V lost 11 bases to trimming and J lost 0 bases; unmatched junction nucleotides: 8. This CDR3 comprises 16 residues. CDR3 in DNA: TGTGCCTCTGGACAGGGGCACAACTCTGGGGCCAACGTCCTGACTTTC. It specifies CASGQGHNSGANVLTF.

This clonotype was counted ten times or more. The rearrangement links TRBV6-1 to TRBJ1-2; 9 bases fit TRBD1. The ends lost 6 bases at V and 4 bases at J; junction bases unmatched: 6. CDR3 length: 14 residues. Germline CDR1 reads MNHNS; CDR2 reads SASEGT. CDR3 amino acids: CASSRDRVLYGYTF. The CDR3 DNA sequence: TGTGCCAGCAGCCGGGACAGGGTCCTCTATGGCTACACCTTC.

This clonotype was picked up many times. The rearrangement joins TRBV15 to TRBJ2-3, with a possible D match to TRBD2 (6 bases). Looked up from germline, CDR1 is LNHNV and CDR2 is YYDKDF (reference sequence). Trimming cost V 7 bases and J 4 bases, with 12 bases left between them. This CDR3 has 13 residues. The CDR3 spells CATTLALSDTQYF. The CDR3 DNA sequence: TGTGCCACCACTCTAGCGTTATCAGATACGCAGTATTTT.